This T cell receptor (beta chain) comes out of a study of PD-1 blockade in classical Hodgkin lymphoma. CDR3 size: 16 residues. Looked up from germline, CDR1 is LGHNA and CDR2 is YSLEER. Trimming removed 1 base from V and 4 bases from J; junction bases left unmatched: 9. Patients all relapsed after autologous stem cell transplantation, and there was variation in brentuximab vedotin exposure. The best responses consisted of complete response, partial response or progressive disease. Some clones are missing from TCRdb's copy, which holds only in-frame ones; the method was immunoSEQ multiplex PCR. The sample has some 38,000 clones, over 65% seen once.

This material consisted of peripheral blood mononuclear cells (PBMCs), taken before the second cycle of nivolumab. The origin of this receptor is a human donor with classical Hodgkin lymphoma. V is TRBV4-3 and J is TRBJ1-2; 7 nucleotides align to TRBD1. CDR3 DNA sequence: TGCGCCAGCAGCCAAGGGGTCCAGGGGGTAGGCTATGGCTACACCTTC. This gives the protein CASSQGVQGVGYGYTF.